The present T cell receptor beta chain was sequenced within a study of T-cell reconstitution after alpha-beta-depleted transplantation in children. The germline gives CDR1 MDHEN, CDR2 SYDVKM. V lost 1 base, J lost 4 bases, and 9 bases lay in between. The CDR3 loop spans 14 amino acids. Unique molecular identifiers were used in preparing the TCRbeta library. TCRdb redid the calling of the PCR reads with MiXCR, one entry per CDR3 protein. The sample contains approximately 240,000 distinct CDR3 sequences, about a tenth of which appear only once. In its sample, this clonotype was seen many times. The receptor was isolated from a child in the first two years of life with acute myeloid leukemia, due to receive a stem cell transplant. The chain employs TRBV28 and TRBJ2-3; D not certain. Sequenced here: PBMCs, sampled before TCRalphabeta/CD19-depleted stem cell transplant. The CDR3 is CASSLSHGSDTQYF. For the CDR3, the DNA is TGTGCCAGCAGTTTATCCCATGGTTCAGATACGCAGTATTTT.